These 10 T cell receptor beta chains originate from one sample sequenced in a study of regulatory T cells in long-lasting Graves disease. CDR3 regions were amplified by Arm-PCR using iRepertoire HTBI primers to build TCR beta libraries. TCRdb fed the multiplex PCR reads into MiXCR, producing one record per CDR3 protein. Here the sample spans 300,000 to 400,000 distinct CDR3 sequences, around 15% being singletons. The time point denotes: newly diagnosed GD, antithyroid drugs for less than 3 months. Extracted RNA from PBMCs served as the source of the TCR library. These records were also assigned to another study, of T cells in Graves' hyperthyroidism and ophthalmopathy.

Sample: peripheral blood mononuclear cells (PBMCs), taken at new diagnosis, from a patient treated with antithyroid drugs. The receptors were gathered from a man aged 35 to 55 with Graves disease.

This clonotype was seen a few times. One base away lies a much larger clone, so this may be a sequencing read error. This CDR3 reads CASSPGPGSSTGELFF. The CDR3 DNA reads as TGTGCCAGCTCACCAGGGCCCGGATCGAGCACCGGGGAGCTGTTTTTT. The chain employs TRBV18 and TRBJ2-2, with D unresolved. The germline V and J ends were trimmed by 2 bases and 4 bases, with 14 bases remaining between them. CDR3 length: 16 residues. The V gene's germline CDR1 is KGHSH and CDR2 LQKENI.

The sample holds a few counts of this clonotype. The chain is built from TRBV5-1 and TRBJ1-1, with D maybe TRBD1 (6 bases). Germline CDR1 and CDR2: SGHRS and YFSETQ. The CDR3 runs to 14 residues. V lost 2 bases and J lost 2, with 10 bases in between. The CDR3 reads CASSLLQGNTEAFF. The CDR3 bases are TGCGCCAGCAGCTTACTACAGGGAAACACTGAAGCTTTCTTT.

Ten or more counts support this clonotype. V gene TRBV3-1 combines with J gene TRBJ1-5; D perhaps matches TRBD1 (5 bases). CDR3 length equals 14 residues. The V end was cut by 1 base, the J end by 5 bases, with 9 bases between. Looked up from germline, CDR1 is LGHDT and CDR2 is YNNKEL (reference sequence). The CDR3 region is CASSQGDGDQPQHF. The CDR3 coding sequence is TGTGCCAGCAGCCAAGGGGACGGCGATCAGCCCCAGCATTTT.

Many counts were recorded for this clonotype. The chain couples TRBV6-1 to TRBJ2-7; TRBD1 aligns across 7 bases. The CDR3 covers 16 residues. Germline V gene lookup returns CDR1 MNHNS and CDR2 SASEGT. J gave up 5 bases and V 6 bases, and 16 bases lay outside the gene matches. In DNA form, the CDR3 reads TGTGCCAGCAGCCCCGCCTGGACAGGTAAAAACGACGAGCAGTACTTC. Translation gives CASSPAWTGKNDEQYF.

The chain carries TRBV6-1 and TRBJ2-5; D is undetermined. Germline V CDR1 and CDR2: MNHNS, SASEGT. Trimming removed 0 bases at V and 2 bases at J, with 10 bases between. This CDR3 contains 15 residues. The CDR3 protein is CASSEAWQRQETQYF. The DNA of the CDR3 is TGTGCCAGCAGTGAAGCGTGGCAGAGACAAGAGACCCAGTACTTC.

This clonotype has a count of ten or more. This chain joins TRBV12-3 or TRBV12-4 and TRBJ2-5, with 8 positions matching TRBD1. After removal of 6 bases from V and 5 bases from J, the junction contained 8 bases not matched to a gene. The length of the CDR3 is 14 residues. In DNA, the CDR3 is TGTGCCAGCAGCCGCACAGGGGGGAGGGAGACCCAGTACTTC. The encoded protein is CASSRTGGRETQYF.

In this sample, this clonotype turned up many times. The chain has TRBV2 and TRBJ2-1, with D perhaps TRBD1 (6 bases). This CDR3 is built from 15 residues. The germline V and J ends were trimmed by 2 bases and 4 bases, with 12 bases remaining between them. Germline V gene lookup returns CDR1 SNHLY and CDR2 FYNNEI. The CDR3 DNA sequence: TGTGCCAGCAGTGAATGGGACACGCAGTACAATGAGCAGTTCTTC. Its protein is CASSEWDTQYNEQFF. The full variable domain, completed using reference TRBV2 and TRBJ2-1, is EPEVTQTPSHQVTQMGQEVILRCVPISNHLYFYWYRQILGQKVEFLVSFYNNEISEKSEIFDDQFSVERPDGSNFTLKIRSTKLEDSAMYFCASSEWDTQYNEQFFGPGTRLTVL.

This clonotype occurred many times. The V call is TRBV30, the J call TRBJ2-4; no definite D call. Germline loops: CDR1 GTSNPN, CDR2 SVGIG (reference sequence). This CDR3 has 17 amino acids. Trimming cost V 0 bases and J 0 bases, with 15 bases left between them. The CDR3 coding sequence is TGTGCCTGGAGTGTCGCGGCCAGACTTCTAGCCAAAAACATTCAGTACTTC. Translated: CAWSVAARLLAKNIQYF.

This clonotype was seen ten or more times. The chain is built from TRBV12-3 or TRBV12-4 and TRBJ1-4; no definite D call. The ends were cut back, 3 bases at V and 7 bases at J, with 9 bases in the middle. The CDR3 totals 13 residues. Written as DNA, the CDR3 is TGTGCCAGCAGTTTGCTGAGACGTGAAAAACTGTTTTTT. Translating gives CASSLLRREKLFF.

The chain joins TRBV7-2 to TRBJ2-2; 12 bases are shared with TRBD2. Looked up from germline, CDR1 is SGHTA and CDR2 is FQGNSA. The CDR3 has 17 amino acids. The V and J ends lost 1 base and 5 bases, in that order; junction bases with no gene match: 5. The DNA of the CDR3 is TGTGCCAGCAGCTTAGTTCGGCTAGCGGGGGGGACCGGGGAGCTGTTTTTT. Its translation is CASSLVRLAGGTGELFF.